The rows below give T cell receptor beta chains drawn from one sample of a study of blood T cell repertoires in COVID-19. This table comes from immunoSEQ multiplex PCR, and its TCRdb copy is limited to in-frame clones, with some not included. The sample records 180,000 or so clones, about 89% being singletons. Sequencing was carried out using peripheral blood. Receptor source: a man aged 65 to 85 with acute or convalescent COVID-19. Both conserved end residues are part of each CDR3. D genes are given only for firm matches. Clone size is shown for a subset of rows, as once, few, many or a class of expanded clone.

>TRBD2|TRBV9|TRBJ2-3|14|.
CASTQRGGTDTQYF
TGTGCCAGCACCCAGCGGGGGGGCACAGATACGCAGTATTTT
>TRBD1|TRBV27|TRBJ1-1|16|.
CASRAWTGPMNTEAFF
TGTGCCAGCAGAGCCTGGACAGGTCCTATGAACACTGAAGCTTTCTTT
>.|TRBV28|TRBJ1-5|14|.
CASSSEGGWWPQHF
TGTGCCAGCAGTTCAGAGGGAGGGTGGTGGCCCCAGCATTTT
>.|TRBV11-2|TRBJ2-7|15|.
CASSLNGAALYEQYF
TGTGCCAGCAGCTTAAACGGAGCGGCCCTCTACGAGCAGTACTTC
>.|TRBV5-1|TRBJ2-2|15|.
CASSLAGYGTGELFF
TGCGCCAGCAGCTTGGCGGGTTATGGCACCGGGGAGCTGTTTTTT
>.|TRBV7-6|TRBJ2-3|14|.
CASSQVGLSNTQYF
TGTGCCAGCAGCCAGGTCGGTCTTTCAAATACGCAGTATTTT
>TRBD1|TRBV7-3|TRBJ1-5|14|.
CASSPGQGGQPQHF
TGTGCCAGCAGCCCGGGACAGGGAGGACAGCCCCAGCATTTT
>.|TRBV5-1|TRBJ1-1|16|.
CASSLAPLAENTEAFF
TGCGCCAGCAGCTTGGCCCCCTTAGCCGAGAACACTGAAGCTTTCTTT
>.|TRBV6-4|TRBJ1-2|13|.
CASSGLDGYGYTF
TGTGCCAGCAGTGGCCTCGACGGGTATGGCTACACCTTC
>.|TRBV28|TRBJ2-2|13|.
CASLVRNTGELFF
TGTGCCAGCCTGGTGAGGAACACCGGGGAGCTGTTTTTT
>.|TRBV9|TRBJ2-3|12|.
CASSPTRDTQYF
TGTGCCAGCAGCCCTACTAGGGATACGCAGTATTTT
>TRBD2|TRBV11-1|TRBJ2-7|14|.
CASSWTSGTYEQYF
TGTGCCAGCAGCTGGACTAGCGGGACCTACGAGCAGTACTTC
>TRBD1|TRBV19|TRBJ2-4|18|.
CASSPGMNRGPTKNIQYF
TGTGCCAGTAGTCCGGGGATGAACAGGGGGCCGACCAAAAACATTCAGTACTTC
>TRBD2|TRBV10-3|TRBJ2-1|15|.
CAISGGLAGTNEQFF
TGTGCCATCAGTGGGGGACTAGCGGGAACTAATGAGCAGTTCTTC
>.|TRBV5-1|TRBJ2-7|16|once
CASSPEGAGESYEQYF
TGCGCCAGCAGCCCGGAAGGGGCAGGGGAATCTTACGAGCAGTACTTC
>TRBD1|TRBV6-5|TRBJ1-6|15|.
CASLEGTGYNSPLHF
TGTGCCAGCTTAGAAGGGACAGGGTATAATTCACCCCTCCACTTT
>.|TRBV2|TRBJ1-2|11|.
CASHRQEGYTF
TGTGCCAGCCATAGACAGGAGGGCTACACCTTC
>.|TRBV7-8|TRBJ1-2|14|.
CASSSYRRIYGYTF
TGTGCCAGCAGCTCATACAGGCGCATCTATGGCTACACCTTC
>.|TRBV9|TRBJ1-5|16|.
CASSAYGGSEQSAQHF
TGTGCCAGCAGCGCATACGGGGGAAGCGAGCAATCAGCCCAGCATTTT
>.|TRBV19|TRBJ1-3|15|.
CASSISGGRGNTIYF
TGTGCCAGTAGTATAAGCGGGGGTCGTGGAAACACCATATATTTT
>TRBD1|TRBV7-9|TRBJ1-1|16|few
CASSRGQGISPPEAFF
TGTGCCAGCAGCCGCGGACAGGGAATTTCCCCCCCTGAAGCTTTCTTT
>.|TRBV20-1|TRBJ2-1|11|.
CSAIGSDEQFF
TGCAGTGCTATAGGGAGCGATGAGCAGTTCTTC
>.|TRBV9|TRBJ2-7|15|.
CASSVDDSSSYEQYF
TGTGCCAGCAGCGTAGACGACAGCAGCTCCTACGAGCAGTACTTC
>.|TRBV6-5|TRBJ2-2|16|.
CASSYSGPRRTGELFF
TGTGCCAGCAGTTACTCCGGCCCGAGGAGGACCGGGGAGCTGTTTTTT
>.|TRBV2|TRBJ1-1|15|once
CASFQGRPMNTEAFF
TGTGCCAGCTTCCAGGGGCGCCCTATGAACACTGAAGCTTTCTTT
>TRBD2|TRBV9|TRBJ2-2|18|.
CASSETSGRTINTGELFF
TGTGCCAGCAGCGAGACTAGCGGGAGGACCATAAACACCGGGGAGCTGTTTTTT
>TRBD2|TRBV18|TRBJ2-3|18|.
CASSPRLAGGRSTDTQYF
TGTGCCAGCTCACCGCGACTAGCGGGAGGGAGGAGCACAGATACGCAGTATTTT
>TRBD2|TRBV6-5|TRBJ2-1|14|.
CAGRTSGSYYEQFF
TGTGCGGGCAGGACTAGCGGGAGCTACTATGAGCAGTTCTTC
>TRBD2|TRBV11-2|TRBJ2-1|16|.
CASTTMGREGRSEQFF
TGTGCCAGCACCACAATGGGGCGGGAGGGGAGAAGTGAGCAGTTCTTC
>.|TRBV21-1|TRBJ2-7|14|.
CASRPGLAGEEQYF
TGTGCCAGCAGGCCGGGACTAGCGGGAGAGGAGCAGTACTTC
>.|TRBV10-3|TRBJ2-3|17|.
CAISDQPGGEVGDTQYF
TGTGCCATCAGTGACCAACCGGGCGGGGAGGTGGGAGATACGCAGTATTTT
>.|TRBV7-9|TRBJ2-4|13|.
CASSPIAKNIQYF
TGTGCCAGCAGCCCCATAGCCAAAAACATTCAGTACTTC
>.|TRBV7-2|TRBJ1-4|15|.
CASSLAGGTNEKLFF
TGTGCCAGCAGCTTAGCGGGGGGGACTAATGAAAAACTGTTTTTT
>.|TRBV28|TRBJ1-2|14|.
CASSLAGTRGGYTF
TGTGCCAGCAGTTTGGCGGGGACCCGAGGGGGCTACACCTTC
>.|TRBV6-5|TRBJ1-6|14|.
CASRGQLDSSPLHF
TGTGCCAGCAGAGGACAGTTGGATAGTTCACCCCTCCACTTT
>.|TRBV15|TRBJ2-3|15|.
CATSRDTGYTDTQYF
TGTGCCACCAGCAGAGATACGGGTTACACAGATACGCAGTATTTT
>.|TRBV29-1|TRBJ1-4|12|.
CSVESGAEKLFF
TGCAGCGTTGAATCAGGGGCGGAAAAACTGTTTTTT
>.|TRBV28|TRBJ2-7|13|.
CASSLGLGDEQYF
TGTGCCAGCAGTTTAGGTCTAGGGGACGAGCAGTACTTC
>.|TRBV14|TRBJ2-1|13|.
CASSHVRGPRQFF
TGTGCCAGCAGCCACGTGCGGGGGCCCAGGCAGTTCTTC
>TRBD1|TRBV24-1|TRBJ2-5|13|.
CATKEDRWETQYF
TGTGCCACCAAAGAGGACAGGTGGGAGACCCAGTACTTC
>TRBD1|TRBV28|TRBJ1-1|15|.
CASSEETGGTTEAFF
TGTGCCAGCAGTGAAGAGACAGGGGGCACCACTGAAGCTTTCTTT
>.|TRBV11-2|TRBJ2-7|14|.
CASSLQLDNYEQYF
TGTGCCAGCAGCCTCCAGCTCGACAACTACGAGCAGTACTTC
>.|TRBV4-2|TRBJ2-1|18|.
CASSQGHLLRAGYNEQFF
TGTGCCAGCAGCCAAGGACACCTACTTAGAGCAGGGTACAATGAGCAGTTCTTC
>TRBD2|TRBV5-1|TRBJ2-2|16|.
CASSPTSGSLLGELFF
TGCGCCAGCAGCCCAACTAGCGGGAGTCTACTCGGGGAGCTGTTTTTT
>.|TRBV9|TRBJ1-1|15|.
CASSAEQGGPLEAFF
TGTGCCAGCAGCGCTGAACAGGGTGGTCCCCTTGAAGCTTTCTTT
>TRBD1|TRBV5-4|TRBJ2-7|15|.
CASSFPGTGGAEQYF
TGTGCCAGCAGCTTTCCCGGGACAGGGGGCGCCGAGCAGTACTTC
>TRBD1|TRBV10-2|TRBJ1-1|14|.
CASRGDRVMTEAFF
TGCGCCAGCAGGGGGGACAGGGTAATGACTGAAGCTTTCTTT
>TRBD1|TRBV11-2|TRBJ2-7|16|.
CASRRLRDRTIGEQYF
TGTGCCAGCAGACGACTCCGGGACAGGACGATAGGCGAGCAGTACTTC
>TRBD1|TRBV6-5|TRBJ2-1|14|.
CASPRDRGNNEQFF
TGTGCCAGCCCCCGGGACAGGGGGAACAATGAGCAGTTCTTC
>TRBD1|TRBV9|TRBJ2-5|17|.
CASSIGGTGGEQETQYF
TGTGCCAGCAGTATAGGGGGGACAGGGGGCGAACAAGAGACCCAGTACTTC